This T cell receptor beta chain was captured in a study of blood T cell repertoires in COVID-19. From germline, CDR1 is GTSNPN and CDR2 SVGIG (reference sequence). V was pared by 7 bases and J by 7 bases, with 14 bases of the junction left unmatched. This CDR3 region has 15 residues. Here immunoSEQ multiplex PCR was the method, and the copy in TCRdb shows in-frame clones only, minus some. Of around 120,000 clones in the sample, around 80% were seen once. The source is a man between 65 and 85 years old with active or convalescent COVID-19. Sequencing used peripheral blood. This chain uses TRBV30 with TRBJ2-2, with 8 positions matching TRBD2. In nucleotides, the CDR3 is TGTGCCTCGACCCTCCCGGGGCGGGGGGTCGGGGAGCTGTTTTTT. This sequence encodes CASTLPGRGVGELFF.